This record concerns one T cell receptor (beta chain) sequence. Its antigen is unknown. No qualities accompany the bases; no much larger clone lies one base away. Autoproliferating (CFSEdim) and non-proliferating (CFSEhi) T cell fractions were sequenced separately after stimulus-free culture of CFSE-labeled PBMCs. A total of 5x10^7 CFSE-labeled PBMCs were cultured for less than eight days without stimulus, and replicate wells were then pooled. Labeling of PBMCs used about 0.52 uM CFSE, and the cells were then grown in serum-free AIM-V medium with no exogenous stimuli added. PBMCs were obtained by Ficoll density gradient centrifugation and kept cryopreserved until use. Using a FACSAria III, live 7-AAD-negative cells were sorted, then washed with PBS and stored frozen at -80 degrees C as dry pellets. The sample originates from a study of memory B cells and T cells in multiple sclerosis (dated by TCRdb to between 2017 and 2018). About the investigation overall: The study compared TCR beta repertoires of autoproliferating peripheral T cells with brain lesion-infiltrating T cells in multiple sclerosis patients. TCR sequencing involved a couple of multiple sclerosis patients from whom brain lesions at autopsy or brain-infiltrating cells from biopsy were available.

Genomic DNA was extracted, and the immunoSEQ Platform was used to amplify TCRbeta CDR3 regions from that DNA. Multiplex PCR, high-throughput sequencing and a vendor bioinformatics pipeline were combined in the immunoSEQ assay. Turning to the authors' computational methods: Non-productive sequences and CDR3s under 4 amino acids long were removed, and the clonotype frequencies in each sample were recalculated. In immunoSEQ Analyzer 2.0, shared clonotypes were identified as identical CDR3 amino acid, V gene and J gene sequences. Repertoire overlap was normalized by dividing shared clonotype counts by the product of both clone-set sizes, with the result scaled by 1000 into arbitrary units. The table was pulled from immuneACCESS by TCRdb, which kept in-frame rearrangements only. Such tables lose some clones; where checked, under half of the loss comes from unresolved V genes, and the rest has no known cause. That table gives V, J and clone size, and the DNA gave D and trimming. Counted in this sample were about 32,000 clones; roughly 83% of them appeared once. The top ten clonotypes cover roughly 2.5% of the sample.

V loses 4 bases of germline sequence and J loses 3 bases, and the interval between the two ends is 10 bases. Spanning cysteine to phenylalanine, the CDR3 consists of 13 amino acids. The kept DNA is CDR3 alone, 39 bases in frame from the first base. From the germline V gene, CDR1 is SNHLY and CDR2 is FYNNEI. Paper-wide results and their limitations: Clone-set sizes varied between compartments, which affected the numbers of shared clonotypes and made normalization necessary.

The sequence was collected from a human donor with multiple sclerosis. The sequenced sample consisted of PBMCs from blood kept in culture. This receptor chain uses TRBV2 and TRBJ2-7; confidence is insufficient to name the D gene. CDR3 reads: CASSVRGNYEQYF. The DNA is as follows: TGTGCCAGCAGTGTTAGAGGCAACTACGAGCAGTACTTC. Full variable domain (CDR3 extended with the reference TRBV2 and TRBJ2-7 proteins): EPEVTQTPSHQVTQMGQEVILRCVPISNHLYFYWYRQILGQKVEFLVSFYNNEISEKSEIFDDQFSVERPDGSNFTLKIRSTKLEDSAMYFCASSVRGNYEQYFGPGTRLTVT.